Sequencing of this TCR beta chain was carried out in a study of T cell changes during pregnancy in multiple sclerosis. The CDR3 is 15 amino acids. The germline CDR1 and CDR2 sequences are SEHNR and FQNEAQ (reference sequence). The ends were cut back, 2 bases at V and 5 bases at J, with 15 bases in the middle. The repertoire was sequenced with immunoSEQ multiplex PCR; TCRdb's copy has only in-frame clones and lacks some. The sample yields around 75,000 clones, around 94% seen once. The sequence was obtained from a female donor with multiple sclerosis, enrolled in a pregnancy study. The sequenced sample was CD4+ T cells from peripheral blood mononuclear cells, obtained after pregnancy. This sequence joins TRBV7-9 and TRBJ1-1, with D perhaps TRBD1 (6 bases). In DNA, the CDR3 is TGTGCCAGCAGCTTACTTCATAGTAGGGGGACTGAAGCTTTCTTT. This encodes CASSLLHSRGTEAFF.